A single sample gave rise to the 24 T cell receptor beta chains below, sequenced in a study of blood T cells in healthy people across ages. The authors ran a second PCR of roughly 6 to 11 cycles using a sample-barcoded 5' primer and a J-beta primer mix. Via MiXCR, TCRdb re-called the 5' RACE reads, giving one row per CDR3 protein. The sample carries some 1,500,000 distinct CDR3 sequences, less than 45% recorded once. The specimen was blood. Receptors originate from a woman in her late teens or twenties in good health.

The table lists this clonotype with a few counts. The CDR3 spells CASSYFLGQVNYGYTF. The CDR3 DNA sequence: TGTGCCAGCAGTTACTTCCTCGGACAGGTCAACTATGGCTACACCTTC. This chain connects TRBV6-6 to TRBJ1-2; 7 nucleotides match TRBD1. The CDR3 is 16 residues long. Germline V gene sequence: CDR1 MNHNY, CDR2 SVGAGI (reference sequence). J gave up 2 bases and V 1 base, and 7 bases lay outside the gene matches.

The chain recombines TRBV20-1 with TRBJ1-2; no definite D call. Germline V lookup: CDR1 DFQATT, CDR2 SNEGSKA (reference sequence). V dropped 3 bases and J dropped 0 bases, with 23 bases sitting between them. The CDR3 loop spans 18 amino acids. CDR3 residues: CSASAGFLFFSTNYGYTF. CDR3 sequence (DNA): TGCAGTGCTAGCGCGGGATTCCTTTTTTTCTCGACTAACTATGGCTACACCTTC.

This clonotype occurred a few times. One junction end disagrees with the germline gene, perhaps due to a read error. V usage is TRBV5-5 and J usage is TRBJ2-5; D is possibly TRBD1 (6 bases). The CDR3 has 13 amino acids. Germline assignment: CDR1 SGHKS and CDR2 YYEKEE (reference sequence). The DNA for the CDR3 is TGTGCCAGCAGCTTGGGACAGGACGAGACCCGGTACTTC. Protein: CASSLGQDETRYF.

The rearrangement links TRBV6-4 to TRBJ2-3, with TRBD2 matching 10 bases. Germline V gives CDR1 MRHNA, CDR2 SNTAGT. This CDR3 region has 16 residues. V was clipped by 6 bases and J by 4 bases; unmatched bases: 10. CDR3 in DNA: TGTGCCAGCAGACCTTATGGACTAGCGGTCGCAGATACGCAGTATTTT. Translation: CASRPYGLAVADTQYF.

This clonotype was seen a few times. CDR3 coding DNA: TGTGCCAGCAGCTCACGACTAGCGGGAAGTAATACGCAGTATTTT. Its protein product is CASSSRLAGSNTQYF. The gene calls are TRBV12-3 or TRBV12-4 and TRBJ2-3; the match to TRBD2 covers 11 bases. The junction had 9 bases not matched to a gene; V was cut back by 6 bases and J by 7 bases. This CDR3 contains 15 residues.

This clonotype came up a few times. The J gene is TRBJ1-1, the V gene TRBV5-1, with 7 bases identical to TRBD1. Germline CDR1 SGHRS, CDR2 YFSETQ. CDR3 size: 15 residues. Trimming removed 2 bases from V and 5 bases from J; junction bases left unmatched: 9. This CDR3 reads CASSFGTVEWTEAFF. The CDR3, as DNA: TGCGCCAGCAGCTTCGGGACAGTCGAGTGGACTGAAGCTTTCTTT.

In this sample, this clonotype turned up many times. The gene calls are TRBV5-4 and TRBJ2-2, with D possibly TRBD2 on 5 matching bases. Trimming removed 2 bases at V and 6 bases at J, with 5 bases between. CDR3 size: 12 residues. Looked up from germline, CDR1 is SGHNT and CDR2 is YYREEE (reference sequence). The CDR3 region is CASSLAAGELFF. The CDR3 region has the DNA TGTGCCAGCAGCTTAGCGGCCGGGGAGCTGTTTTTT. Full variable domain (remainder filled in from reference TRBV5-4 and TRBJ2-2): ETGVTQSPTHLIKTRGQQVTLRCSSQSGHNTVSWYQQALGQGPQFIFQYYREEENGRGNFPPRFSGLQFPNYSSELNVNALELDDSALYLCASSLAAGELFFGEGSRLTVL.

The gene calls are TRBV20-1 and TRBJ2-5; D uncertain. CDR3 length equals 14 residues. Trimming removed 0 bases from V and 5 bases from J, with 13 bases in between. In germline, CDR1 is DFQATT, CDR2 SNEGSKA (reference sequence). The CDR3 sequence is CSARDLGSFETQYF. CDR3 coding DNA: TGCAGTGCTAGAGATCTTGGGTCCTTCGAGACCCAGTACTTC.

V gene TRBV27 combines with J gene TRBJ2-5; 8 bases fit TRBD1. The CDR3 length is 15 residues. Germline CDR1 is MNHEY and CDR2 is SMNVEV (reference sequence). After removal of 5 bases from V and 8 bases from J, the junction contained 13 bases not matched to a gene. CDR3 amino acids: CASSTLDRAGKTQYF. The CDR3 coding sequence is TGTGCCAGCAGTACCCTGGACAGGGCGGGGAAAACCCAGTACTTC.

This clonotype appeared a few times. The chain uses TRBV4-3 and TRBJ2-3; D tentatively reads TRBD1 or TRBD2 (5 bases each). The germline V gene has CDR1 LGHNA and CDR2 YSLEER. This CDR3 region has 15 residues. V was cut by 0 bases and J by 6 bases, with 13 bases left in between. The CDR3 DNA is TGCGCCAGCAGCCAAGATTGGGGTGGGACGGATACGCAGTATTTT. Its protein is CASSQDWGGTDTQYF.

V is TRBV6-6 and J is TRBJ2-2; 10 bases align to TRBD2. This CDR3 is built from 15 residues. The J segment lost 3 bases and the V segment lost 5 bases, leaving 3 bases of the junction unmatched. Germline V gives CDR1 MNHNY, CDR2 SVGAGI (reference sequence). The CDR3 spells CASSPSGGDTGELFF. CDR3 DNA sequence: TGTGCCAGCAGTCCAAGCGGGGGGGACACCGGGGAGCTGTTTTTT.

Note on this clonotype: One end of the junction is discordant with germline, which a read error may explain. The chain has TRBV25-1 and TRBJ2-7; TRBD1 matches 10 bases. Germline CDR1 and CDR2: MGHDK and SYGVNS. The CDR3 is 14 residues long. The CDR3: CACSAGTGVSEQYF. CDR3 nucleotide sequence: TGTGCCTGCAGTGCCGGGACAGGGGTCTCCGAGCAGTACTTC.

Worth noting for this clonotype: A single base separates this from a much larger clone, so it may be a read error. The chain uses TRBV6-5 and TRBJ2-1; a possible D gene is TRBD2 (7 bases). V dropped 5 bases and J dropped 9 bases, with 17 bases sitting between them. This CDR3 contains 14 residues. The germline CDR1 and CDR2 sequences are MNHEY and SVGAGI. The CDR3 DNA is TGTGCCAGCAGTCAGGGGACTACGGATAGTGAGCAGTTCTTC. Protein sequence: CASSQGTTDSEQFF.

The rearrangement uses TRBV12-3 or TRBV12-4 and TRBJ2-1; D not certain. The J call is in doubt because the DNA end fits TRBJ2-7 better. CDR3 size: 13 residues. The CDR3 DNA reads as TGTGCCAGCAGTTTTTTAATATACAATGAGCAGTACTTC. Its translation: CASSFLIYNEQYF.

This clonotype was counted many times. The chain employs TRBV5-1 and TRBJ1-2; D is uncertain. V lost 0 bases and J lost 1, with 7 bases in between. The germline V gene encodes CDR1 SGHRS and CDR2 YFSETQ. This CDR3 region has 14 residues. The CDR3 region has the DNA TGCGCCAGCAGCTTGGACAGTATTAACTATGGCTACACCTTC. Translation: CASSLDSINYGYTF.

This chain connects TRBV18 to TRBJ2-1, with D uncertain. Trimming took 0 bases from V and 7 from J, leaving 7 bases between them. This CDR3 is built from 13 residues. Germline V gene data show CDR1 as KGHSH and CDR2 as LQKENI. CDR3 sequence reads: CASSPPSRNEQFF. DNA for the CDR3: TGTGCCAGCTCACCACCGTCCAGAAATGAGCAGTTCTTC. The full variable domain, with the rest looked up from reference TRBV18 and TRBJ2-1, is NAGVMQNPRHLVRRRGQEARLRCSPMKGHSHVYWYRQLPEEGLKFMVYLQKENIIDESGMPKERFSAEFPKEGPSILRIQQVVRGDSAAYFCASSPPSRNEQFFGPGTRLTVL.

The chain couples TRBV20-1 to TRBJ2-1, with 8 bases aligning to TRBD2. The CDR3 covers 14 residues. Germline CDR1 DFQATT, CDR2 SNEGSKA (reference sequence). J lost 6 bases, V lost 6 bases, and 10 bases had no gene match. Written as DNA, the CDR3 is TGCAGTGCCCGGGGGGGCCTAAGTTTCAATGAGCAGTTCTTC. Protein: CSARGGLSFNEQFF.

Written as DNA, the CDR3 is TGTGCCAGCAGCCAAGTGTCGGGACAGACCCTTGGTTACGAGCAGTACTTC. Protein: CASSQVSGQTLGYEQYF. V is TRBV3-1 and J is TRBJ2-7; 7 positions match TRBD1. The CDR3 length is 17 residues. Germline V gene sequence: CDR1 LGHDT, CDR2 YNNKEL (reference sequence). Trimming cost V 1 base and J 4 bases; bases outside gene matches: 13.

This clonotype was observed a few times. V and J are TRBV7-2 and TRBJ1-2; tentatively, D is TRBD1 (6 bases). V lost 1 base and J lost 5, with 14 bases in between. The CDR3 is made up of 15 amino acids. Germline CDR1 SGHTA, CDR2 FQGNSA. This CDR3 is CASSLVGAPTYGYTF. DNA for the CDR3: TGTGCCAGCAGCTTAGTGGGGGCGCCAACTTATGGCTACACCTTC.

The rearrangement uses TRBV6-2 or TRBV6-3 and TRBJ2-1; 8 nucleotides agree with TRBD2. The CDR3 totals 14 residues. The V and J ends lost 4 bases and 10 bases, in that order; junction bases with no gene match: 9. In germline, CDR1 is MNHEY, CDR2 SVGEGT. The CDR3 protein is CASSSRTSQGEQFF. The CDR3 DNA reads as TGTGCCAGCAGTTCCAGGACTAGCCAAGGGGAGCAGTTCTTC.

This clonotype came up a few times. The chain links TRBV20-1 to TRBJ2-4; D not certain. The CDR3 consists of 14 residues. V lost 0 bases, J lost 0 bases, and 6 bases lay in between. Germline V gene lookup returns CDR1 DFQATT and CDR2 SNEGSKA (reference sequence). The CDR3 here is CSARDSIAKNIQYF. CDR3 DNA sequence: TGCAGTGCTAGAGATTCTATAGCCAAAAACATTCAGTACTTC.

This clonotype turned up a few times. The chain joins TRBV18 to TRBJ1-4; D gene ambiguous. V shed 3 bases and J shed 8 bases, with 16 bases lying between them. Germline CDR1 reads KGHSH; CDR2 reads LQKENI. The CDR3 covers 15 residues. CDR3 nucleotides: TGTGCCAGCTCACCCCCGGGTCAAAGGAGGGAAAAACTGTTTTTT. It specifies CASSPPGQRREKLFF.

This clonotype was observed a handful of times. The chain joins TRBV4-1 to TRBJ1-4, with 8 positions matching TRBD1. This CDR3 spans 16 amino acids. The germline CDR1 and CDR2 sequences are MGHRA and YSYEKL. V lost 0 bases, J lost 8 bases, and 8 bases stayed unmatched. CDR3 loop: CASSQDLSRGREKLFF. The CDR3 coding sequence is TGCGCCAGCAGCCAAGATTTGTCCAGGGGGCGAGAAAAACTGTTTTTT.

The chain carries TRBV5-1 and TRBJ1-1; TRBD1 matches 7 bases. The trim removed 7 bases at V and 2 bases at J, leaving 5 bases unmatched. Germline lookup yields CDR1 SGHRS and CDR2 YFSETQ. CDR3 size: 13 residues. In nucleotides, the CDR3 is TGCGCCAGCTGGGGGACAGTCAACACTGAAGCTTTCTTT. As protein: CASWGTVNTEAFF.